This T cell receptor (beta chain) was identified in a study of blood T cell repertoires in COVID-19. The V gene's germline CDR1 is MNHEY and CDR2 SVGAGI. The CDR3 spans 15 residues. The trim removed 6 bases at V and 0 bases at J, leaving 5 bases unmatched. As processed by the authors: The assay estimated nucleated cells by amplifying reference gene primers. This table comes from immunoSEQ multiplex PCR, and its TCRdb copy is limited to in-frame clones, with some not included. The V and J calls and clone size were taken over from that table, and D and trimming were inferred from the DNA. Of about 50,000 clones listed, around 84% are singletons. This clone has just a few counts.

The sequenced sample was peripheral blood. This rearrangement joins TRBV6-5 to TRBJ2-3, with 8 bases identical to TRBD1. The sequence came from a man at least 80 years old with active COVID-19. CDR3 sequence reads: CASRGRTGSTDTQYF. CDR3 in DNA: TGTGCCAGCAGAGGACGGACAGGGAGCACAGATACGCAGTATTTT.